This T cell receptor beta chain is drawn from a study of shared clonotypes between healthy human individuals. General study findings and limits: A reduction in generation probabilities was seen for non-shared clonotypes relative to those shared by all four donors.

Worth noting for this clone: Antigen: not known.

The CDR3 covers 14 residues. The germline CDR1 and CDR2 sequences are KGHSH and LQKENI. Trimming took 3 bases from V and 6 from J, leaving 15 bases between them. Several immunoSEQ plates held equal portions of the genomic DNA taken from each subset. Repertoires were generated with immunoSEQ multiplex PCR, while TCRdb's copy carries only in-frame clones and drops some. The table lists over 850,000 clones, 70% to 80% of them singletons. The sequence was collected from a man younger than 35 in good health. Some clones in this sample may be carry-over from other donors' samples. The sample was memory CD4+ T cells from PBMCs. The subset was: CD45RA-negative fraction. The chain uses TRBV18 and TRBJ2-7, with D tentatively TRBD2 (5 bases). DNA of the CDR3: TGTGCCAGCTCACCGAACATAGGAGGCGGCGAGCAGTACTTC. Translated, it gives CASSPNIGGGEQYF.